This TCR beta chain appears in the sequencing data of a study of identifying expanded T cells in peripheral blood. Assay used: immunoSEQ multiplex PCR; TCRdb lists only in-frame clones, some missing. The repertoire has nearly 60,000 clones, roughly 87% of them found once; the top ten carry around 3.5%. The CDR3 totals 14 residues. Germline V gene data show CDR1 as SGDLS and CDR2 as YYNGEE. V was pared by 4 bases and J by 4 bases, with 7 bases of the junction left unmatched. The sequence came from a person between 18 and 75 years old in good health. The V call is TRBV9, the J call TRBJ1-1; 7 nucleotides agree with TRBD1. Sequencing was done on a sample of blood. The chain's CDR3 is CASSPSRGSTEAFF. DNA of the CDR3: TGTGCCAGCAGCCCCTCCAGGGGGAGCACTGAAGCTTTCTTT.